Listed below are T cell receptor beta chains from one sample, sequenced in a study of CD8 T cells in ankylosing spondylitis. MiXCR, run by TCRdb on the 5' RACE reads, gives a single entry per CDR3 protein. The table has around 770,000 distinct CDR3 sequences, 10% to 15% seen once. The sequencing sample was made of blood, either unsorted or a sorted T cell fraction (not recorded which). These receptors were collected from a male donor with ankylosing spondylitis. Each CDR3 is given with its conserved first and last residue. D genes are given only for firm matches. Clone size is given for some rows only: seen once, a few or many times, or a class if the clone is expanded.

v_gene	d_gene	j_gene	abundance	CDR3nt	CDR3aa
TRBV6-1	.	TRBJ1-1	.	TGTGCCAGCAGACCGGGCCACCAGGGGACTGAAGCTTTCTTT	CASRPGHQGTEAFF
TRBV7-2	.	TRBJ1-1	many	TGTGCCAGCAGCGCCAGGGGATCCACTGAAGCTTTCTTT	CASSARGSTEAFF
TRBV20-1	.	TRBJ1-1	few	TGCAGTGCTATCCAAGAGACAGGAACTGAAGCTTTCTTT	CSAIQETGTEAFF
TRBV29-1	TRBD2	TRBJ2-7	many	TGCAGCGTGCTTTCCGGGACTAGCCTTTCCTCCGTGTACTACGAGCAGTACTTC	CSVLSGTSLSSVYYEQYF
TRBV20-1	.	TRBJ2-4	few	TGCAGTGCTAGGTTGGGAGCCAAAAACATTCAGTACTTC	CSARLGAKNIQYF
TRBV10-3	TRBD1	TRBJ2-1	few	TGTGCCATCAGTGATTCCCGGGACAGGGGCCAATATGAGCAGTTCTTC	CAISDSRDRGQYEQFF
TRBV20-1	.	TRBJ2-7	few	TGCAGTGCTCTTGACAGAACCGAGCAGTACTTC	CSALDRTEQYF
TRBV20-1	.	TRBJ2-7	once	TGCAGTGCTACCCAGTTGTGGGAGCAGTACTTC	CSATQLWEQYF
TRBV7-8	.	TRBJ1-2	many	TGTGCCAGCAGCTTAGTAGGGCCCCTGGATGGCTACACCTTC	CASSLVGPLDGYTF
TRBV6-1	.	TRBJ1-2	few	TGTGCCAGCAGCGCGGACGCCTATGGCTACACCTTC	CASSADAYGYTF
TRBV27	TRBD2	TRBJ2-3	.	TGTGCCAGCAGTCCACAACTAGCGGGAGTGGCAGATACGCAGTATTTT	CASSPQLAGVADTQYF
TRBV20-1	.	TRBJ1-5	few	TGCAGTGCTTCTACCCGGACGGGGGATTATCAGCCCCAGCATTTT	CSASTRTGDYQPQHF
TRBV20-1	.	TRBJ2-7	.	TGCAGTGCCCATTCCAGGGGCACCTCCTACGAGCAGTACTTC	CSAHSRGTSYEQYF
TRBV6-1	.	TRBJ2-5	.	TGTGCCAGCACCCGGGTCCTTCAAGAGACCCAGTACTTC	CASTRVLQETQYF
TRBV11-3	.	TRBJ2-4	.	TGTGCCAGCAGCTTAGGGGTGGGGGCCAAAAACATTCAGTACTTC	CASSLGVGAKNIQYF
TRBV29-1	.	TRBJ2-1	few	TGCAGCGTTGGAAGAGGTTACAATGAGCAGTTCTTC	CSVGRGYNEQFF
TRBV7-7	.	TRBJ2-3	.	TGTGCTAGCAGCCCGTGGGGGGCTACAGATACGCAGTATTTT	CASSPWGATDTQYF